A single sample gave rise to the 32 T cell receptor beta chains below, sequenced in a study of OX40 agonist ivuxolimab in advanced cancers. Sequencing used immunoSEQ multiplex PCR; TCRdb keeps in-frame clones, though not all of them. The table lists around 44,000 clones, around nine tenths of them singletons. The sample in question was CD4+ or CD8+ T cells sorted from blood, obtained in a trial of the OX40 agonist ivuxolimab. Receptor source: an adult with an advanced solid tumor such as melanoma, head and neck, liver or kidney cancer.

The chain has TRBV6-5 and TRBJ2-7; 10 nucleotides agree with TRBD1. V shed 2 bases, J shed 7 bases, and the junction held 8 bases outside the gene matches. This CDR3 has 15 amino acids. Germline lookup yields CDR1 MNHEY and CDR2 SVGAGI. CDR3 sequence reads: CASSYLGTGANEQYF. For the CDR3, the DNA is TGTGCCAGCAGTTACCTCGGGACAGGGGCCAATGAGCAGTACTTC.

The CDR3 is CASLRGLANTEAFF. Here the CDR3 DNA reads TGTGCCAGCCTGAGGGGGCTAGCGAACACTGAAGCTTTCTTT. The chain couples TRBV28 to TRBJ1-1; 7 bases are shared with TRBD1. J was trimmed by 1 base and V by 8 bases; bases with no gene match: 7. Germline lookup yields CDR1 MDHEN and CDR2 SYDVKM. This CDR3 has 14 residues.

About this clone: Germline is not matched at one junction end, which may reflect a read error. CDR3 loop: CASSFETGTIF. In nucleotides, the CDR3 is TGTGCCAGCAGCTTCGAGACAGGGACAATTTTC. The rearrangement links TRBV7-9 to TRBJ1-2; 7 bases line up with TRBD1. Germline assignment: CDR1 SEHNR and CDR2 FQNEAQ (reference sequence). CDR3 length equals 11 residues.

This clone turned up a few times. The rearrangement links TRBV5-8 to TRBJ1-1; 8 bases map to TRBD1. The CDR3 is 17 residues long. Germline lookup yields CDR1 SGHTS and CDR2 YDEGEE. J gave up 0 bases and V 3 bases, and 10 bases lay outside the gene matches. This CDR3 reads CASSSDREGILNTEAFF. DNA of the CDR3: TGTGCCAGCAGCTCGGACAGGGAAGGTATTTTGAACACTGAAGCTTTCTTT.

The chain carries TRBV6-5 and TRBJ2-1; perhaps D is TRBD1 or TRBD2 (6 bases each). The CDR3 covers 16 residues. The germline V and J ends were trimmed by 2 bases and 8 bases, with 19 bases remaining between them. The germline gives CDR1 MNHEY, CDR2 SVGAGI. CDR3 loop: CASSYGGPGAGDEQFF. CDR3 bases: TGTGCCAGCAGTTACGGGGGCCCGGGGGCTGGCGATGAGCAGTTCTTC.

This chain connects TRBV13 to TRBJ2-3, with 14 bases that match TRBD2. The CDR3 contains 19 residues. Per the germline V gene, CDR1 is PRHDT and CDR2 is FYEKMQ (reference sequence). After removal of 5 bases from V and 5 bases from J, the junction contained 15 bases not matched to a gene. CDR3: CASSPLWTGGTSGGDTQYF. CDR3 DNA sequence: TGTGCCAGCAGCCCCCTTTGGACTGGCGGGACTAGCGGGGGAGATACGCAGTATTTT.

The chain employs TRBV6-4 and TRBJ1-5; no clear D gene. The CDR3 has 14 residues. CDR1 and CDR2 from the germline V gene are MRHNA and SNTAGT. Trimming pared 3 bases from V and 6 bases from J, leaving 12 bases between. CDR3 sequence reads: CASSELGFGQPQHF. CDR3 sequence (DNA): TGTGCCAGCAGTGAACTCGGGTTTGGTCAGCCCCAGCATTTT.

About this clone: The junction and the germline gene differ at one end; a read error may be behind it. This sequence joins TRBV4-1 and TRBJ1-1; unclear D gene. This CDR3 has 12 residues. Looked up from germline, CDR1 is MGHRA and CDR2 is YSYEKL. CDR3 coding DNA: TGCGCCAGCACCCAAGGGAATACTGAAGCTTTCTTT. Protein sequence: CASTQGNTEAFF.

The rearrangement links TRBV30 to TRBJ2-7; D unclear. Per germline, CDR1 GTSNPN and CDR2 SVGIG (reference sequence). The CDR3 totals 11 residues. The germline V and J ends were trimmed by 5 bases and 6 bases, with 11 bases remaining between them. The DNA for the CDR3 is TGTGCCTGGCCCCTGCGCGGCGAGCAGTACTTC. Protein sequence: CAWPLRGEQYF.

The chain combines TRBV11-2 with TRBJ2-1, with D maybe TRBD2 (6 bases). Germline V gene sequence: CDR1 SGHAT, CDR2 FQNNGV. The CDR3 consists of 17 residues. Trimming took 1 base from V and 5 from J, leaving 18 bases between them. The CDR3 coding sequence is TGTGCCAGCAGCTTAGTGGAGGGAGGAATACGGGACAATGAGCAGTTCTTC. It specifies CASSLVEGGIRDNEQFF.

This clone appeared a few times. The V call is TRBV19, the J call TRBJ1-5; 7 nucleotides line up with TRBD1. V shed 5 bases, J shed 4 bases, and the junction held 8 bases outside the gene matches. The germline V gene encodes CDR1 LNHDA and CDR2 SQIVND (reference sequence). The CDR3 consists of 15 residues. The CDR3 protein is CASSPTGAGNQPQHF. The CDR3 region has the DNA TGTGCCAGTAGTCCTACAGGGGCAGGGAATCAGCCCCAGCATTTT.

The gene calls are TRBV7-9 and TRBJ2-5; 8 bases fit TRBD2. This CDR3 comprises 17 residues. With V trimmed by 3 bases and J by 2 bases, 11 bases remained unmatched. Germline V gene data show CDR1 as SEHNR and CDR2 as FQNEAQ (reference sequence). The CDR3 DNA is TGTGCCAGCAGCTTGGGACTAGTGGGGGGCCAACAAGAGACCCAGTACTTC. This codes for CASSLGLVGGQQETQYF.

This clone was picked up a small number of times. The chain joins TRBV2 to TRBJ1-1, with 7 positions matching TRBD1. The V gene's germline CDR1 is SNHLY and CDR2 FYNNEI. The CDR3 spans 16 residues. V shed 6 bases and J 4 bases; nucleotides not matched to a gene: 14. The CDR3 spells CASRGIEGALGTEAFF. Here the CDR3 DNA reads TGTGCCAGCAGAGGGATTGAGGGGGCGTTGGGCACTGAAGCTTTCTTT.

This clone was observed a handful of times. V usage is TRBV7-9 and J usage is TRBJ2-5; no definite D call. The CDR3 sequence is 13 residues long. V lost 1 base and J 0 bases, leaving 3 bases between the germline ends. Germline V gene sequence: CDR1 SEHNR, CDR2 FQNEAQ (reference sequence). The CDR3: CASSLENQETQYF. CDR3 bases: TGTGCCAGCAGCTTAGAAAACCAAGAGACCCAGTACTTC.

The chain joins TRBV28 to TRBJ2-1; TRBD1 matches 9 bases. Trimming removed 1 base from V and 7 bases from J; junction bases left unmatched: 8. Germline loops: CDR1 MDHEN, CDR2 SYDVKM. There are 16 residues in the CDR3. In DNA form, the CDR3 reads TGTGCCAGCAGTTTATATTGGGACAGGGAGGTAAATGAGCAGTTCTTC. Translation: CASSLYWDREVNEQFF.

The chain employs TRBV6-6 and TRBJ2-5; possibly TRBD2 for D (6 bases). V lost 5 bases and J 2 bases, leaving 12 bases between the germline ends. The CDR3 loop spans 14 amino acids. Germline V gives CDR1 MNHNY, CDR2 SVGAGI (reference sequence). CDR3 amino acids: CASSGMGLQETQYF. The CDR3 coding sequence is TGTGCCAGCAGTGGAATGGGACTTCAAGAGACCCAGTACTTC.

The chain employs TRBV27 and TRBJ2-7, with D uncertain. Trimming took 6 bases from V and 0 from J, leaving 9 bases between them. The CDR3 has 13 amino acids. Germline values: CDR1 MNHEY, CDR2 SMNVEV (reference sequence). In nucleotides, the CDR3 is TGTGCCAGCAGCCCAAGTGGCTCCTACGAGCAGTACTTC. Protein sequence: CASSPSGSYEQYF.

A single count supports this clone. V usage is TRBV6-6 and J usage is TRBJ1-4; D not certain. Germline loops: CDR1 MNHNY, CDR2 SVGAGI (reference sequence). The CDR3 totals 11 residues. V was trimmed by 7 bases and J by 8 bases, leaving 8 bases between them. CDR3 coding DNA: TGTGCCAGCAAAACACCCGAAAAACTGTTTTTT. Translation gives CASKTPEKLFF.

The rearrangement links TRBV7-9 to TRBJ1-2, with 10 bases that match TRBD1. The CDR3 loop spans 15 amino acids. Germline-derived CDR1 and CDR2 are SEHNR and FQNEAQ (reference sequence). The ends lost 5 bases at V and 2 bases at J; junction bases unmatched: 5. This CDR3 reads CASSRGTGANYGYTF. For the CDR3, the DNA is TGTGCCAGCAGCCGCGGGACAGGGGCAAACTATGGCTACACCTTC.

This rearrangement joins TRBV7-3 to TRBJ1-5; TRBD1 is a possible D gene (5 bases). Germline loops: CDR1 SGHTA, CDR2 FQGTGA. Trimming took off 2 bases at V and 3 bases at J, with 11 bases between the two ends. This CDR3 has 15 residues. This CDR3 is CASSLSTEPNQPQHF. The CDR3 DNA reads as TGTGCCAGCAGCTTATCGACAGAGCCCAATCAGCCCCAGCATTTT.

A remark on this clone: Lacking the conserved final phenylalanine or tryptophan, this CDR3 likely reflects a read error. This chain connects TRBV7-8 to TRBJ1-6; a weak D match, TRBD1 (6 bases). Germline values: CDR1 SGHVS, CDR2 FQNEAQ. V was clipped by 4 bases and J by 8 bases, with 24 bases between them. CDR3 size: 18 residues. In DNA form, the CDR3 reads TGTGCCAGCAGCTCTCGGACAGTCCAGGGATGGGAGGATTCACCCCTCCACCTT. This gives the protein CASSSRTVQGWEDSPLHL.

The chain has TRBV29-1 and TRBJ1-1; 10 nucleotides match TRBD1. Germline V CDR1 and CDR2: SQVTM, ANQGSEA. The CDR3 is made up of 13 amino acids. Trimming cost V 2 bases and J 6 bases; bases outside gene matches: 3. CDR3 nucleotide sequence: TGCAGCGTTGAAAAAGGACAGGGGGCTGAAGCTTTCTTT. Protein product: CSVEKGQGAEAFF.

The CDR3 sequence: CASSARDRATYEQYF. The CDR3 bases are TGTGCCAGCAGCGCCCGGGACAGGGCTACCTACGAGCAGTACTTC. The chain couples TRBV5-4 to TRBJ2-7, with 9 positions matching TRBD1. The CDR3 extends over 15 amino acids. Germline V gene data show CDR1 as SGHNT and CDR2 as YYREEE (reference sequence). V shed 4 bases and J 2 bases; nucleotides not matched to a gene: 7.

This chain uses TRBV7-9 with TRBJ1-6; 9 nucleotides align to TRBD1. Germline V gives CDR1 SEHNR, CDR2 FQNEAQ (reference sequence). The CDR3 has 15 amino acids. The J segment lost 11 bases and the V segment lost 4 bases, leaving 9 bases of the junction unmatched. The CDR3 coding sequence is TGTGCCAGCAGCTCGGACAGGGGAAGGGAAACACCCCTCCACTTT. This encodes CASSSDRGRETPLHF.

This clone was counted only a few times. The chain joins TRBV6-5 to TRBJ2-5; no clear D. V was pared by 4 bases and J by 5 bases, with 8 bases between. The CDR3 spans 12 residues. Germline assignment: CDR1 MNHEY and CDR2 SVGAGI. CDR3 amino acids: CASSSTEETQYF. The CDR3, as DNA: TGTGCCAGCAGTTCCACCGAGGAGACCCAGTACTTC.

The gene calls are TRBV19 and TRBJ1-1; unclear D gene. V shed 5 bases and J shed 8 bases, with 12 bases lying between them. The CDR3 is 12 residues long. The V gene's germline CDR1 is LNHDA and CDR2 SQIVND (reference sequence). The DNA for the CDR3 is TGTGCCAGTAGTCCAGACAAGCAGGAAGCTTTCTTT. Encoded protein: CASSPDKQEAFF.

In this sample, this clone turned up a few times. This rearrangement joins TRBV5-1 to TRBJ2-7; TRBD1 matches 12 bases. The CDR3 sequence is 17 residues long. Germline values: CDR1 SGHRS, CDR2 YFSETQ. J was trimmed by 5 bases and V by 0 bases; bases with no gene match: 9. The CDR3 spells CASSLGGQGAFVHEQYF. CDR3 DNA: TGCGCCAGCAGCTTGGGGGGACAGGGGGCTTTTGTCCACGAGCAGTACTTC.

The chain is built from TRBV7-8 and TRBJ2-3; 9 bases agree with TRBD2. The CDR3 contains 17 residues. From germline, CDR1 is SGHVS and CDR2 FQNEAQ. Losses at the gene ends were 1 base for V and 5 bases for J; bases not matched to a gene: 10. CDR3 DNA: TGTGCCAGCAGCTTAGTTCCGGGGTTAGCGGGGGTAGATACGCAGTATTTT. Translation gives CASSLVPGLAGVDTQYF. Variable domain in full (rest from reference TRBV7-8 and TRBJ2-3): GAGVSQSPRYKVAKRGQDVALRCDPISGHVSLFWYQQALGQGPEFLTYFQNEAQLDKSGLPSDRFFAERPEGSVSTLKIQRTQQEDSAVYLCASSLVPGLAGVDTQYFGPGTRLTVL.

The V and J genes are TRBV28 and TRBJ2-7; D is ambiguous. Trimming stripped 2 bases from V and 7 bases from J, with 12 bases between. Germline CDR1 reads MDHEN; CDR2 reads SYDVKM. The CDR3 totals 13 residues. CDR3 bases: TGTGCCAGCAGTTTAAGCTCTGGGCTTGAGCAGTACTTC. Protein: CASSLSSGLEQYF.

The chain uses TRBV9 and TRBJ2-2, with 9 positions matching TRBD1. Trimming removed 0 bases from V and 3 bases from J; junction bases left unmatched: 6. Germline V gives CDR1 SGDLS, CDR2 YYNGEE. CDR3 length equals 17 residues. The CDR3 region is CASSVGGTGIYTGELFF. The CDR3 DNA reads as TGTGCCAGCAGCGTAGGAGGGACAGGGATATACACCGGGGAGCTGTTTTTT. The full variable domain, its missing parts supplied by reference TRBV9 and TRBJ2-2, is DSGVTQTPKHLITATGQRVTLRCSPRSGDLSVYWYQQSLDQGLQFLIQYYNGEERAKGNILERFSAQQFPDLHSELNLSSLELGDSALYFCASSVGGTGIYTGELFFGEGSRLTVL.

This clone was observed a handful of times. The chain couples TRBV5-3 to TRBJ1-1; no clear D gene. TRBV5-3 qualifies as an ORF whose function is uncertain. The V end lost 10 bases, the J end lost 5 bases, and 15 bases lay between the germline ends. There are 12 residues in the CDR3. For the CDR3, the DNA is TGTGCCGCCACCGGGAGGGCGACTGAAGCTTTCTTT. Encoded protein: CAATGRATEAFF.

The chain carries TRBV5-4 and TRBJ2-1; 10 nucleotides agree with TRBD1. With 4 bases clipped from V and 2 bases from J, the junction kept 3 bases outside the gene matches. The CDR3 runs to 15 residues. Germline values: CDR1 SGHNT, CDR2 YYREEE (reference sequence). The CDR3 is CASSPGQGAYNEQFF. As DNA, the CDR3 is TGTGCCAGCAGCCCCGGACAGGGGGCCTACAATGAGCAGTTCTTC. The complete variable domain, with remaining parts taken from reference TRBV5-4 and TRBJ2-1, reads ETGVTQSPTHLIKTRGQQVTLRCSSQSGHNTVSWYQQALGQGPQFIFQYYREEENGRGNFPPRFSGLQFPNYSSELNVNALELDDSALYLCASSPGQGAYNEQFFGPGTRLTVL.